This entry describes one T cell receptor beta chain. Antigen: not known. The source of the sample is a study of T cell responses to AZD1222 COVID-19 vaccine. Broader study findings: The span of vaccine-associated CD4 TCRs extended across spike, with dominance at 160-218 and 743-854.

Per the germline V gene, CDR1 is MGHRA and CDR2 is YSYEKL. Trimming took off 4 bases at V and 1 base at J, with 13 bases between the two ends. This CDR3 is 15 amino acids long. Libraries were prepared by immunoSEQ multiplex PCR; TCRdb keeps only in-frame clonotypes and omits some of them. The sample yields about 200,000 clones, roughly 88% seen once. The sequence came from an adult in good health. The sequencing here drew on peripheral blood, taken on day 0 of AZD1222 vaccination. The chain is built from TRBV4-1 and TRBJ2-5; no reliable D call. CDR3 sequence (DNA): TGCGCCAGCAGCCTATCTTCACAGTCCCAAGAGACCCAGTACTTC. Its protein product is CASSLSSQSQETQYF.